A single sample gave rise to the 10 T cell receptor beta chains below, sequenced in a study of cytomegalovirus exposure and HLA in healthy donors. The PCR contained 60 Vbeta and 13 Jbeta primers. The table came from immunoSEQ multiplex PCR; TCRdb's copy has only in-frame clones and leaves some out. This sample's table reports more than 85,000 clones. The sample consisted of PBMCs. These receptors were taken from a girl aged 10-17 years in good health and CMV-seropositive.

V and J are TRBV6-1 and TRBJ2-7; D is possibly TRBD1 (5 bases). V was cut by 5 bases and J by 0 bases, with 14 bases left in between. CDR1 MNHNS and CDR2 SASEGT come from the germline V gene. The CDR3 is 15 amino acids. Written as DNA, the CDR3 is TGTGCCAGCAGTATAGGCAGGGTGAGCTCCTACGAGCAGTACGTC. Its translation: CASSIGRVSSYEQYV.

The rearrangement joins TRBV6-5 to TRBJ2-3; 7 bases match TRBD2. Germline V CDR1 and CDR2: MNHEY, SVGAGI. This CDR3 region has 15 residues. V shed 4 bases, J shed 4 bases, and the junction held 8 bases outside the gene matches. The CDR3 loop reads CASSSPKRGADTQYF. CDR3 nucleotides: TGTGCCAGCAGTTCCCCCAAGCGGGGAGCAGATACGCAGTATTTT.

V and J are TRBV30 and TRBJ2-5; the match to TRBD2 covers 8 bases. Germline V CDR1 and CDR2: GTSNPN, SVGIG (reference sequence). The CDR3 is 16 amino acids. V lost 3 bases to trimming and J lost 1 base; unmatched junction nucleotides: 10. The CDR3 region is CAWSEAGVYTQETQYF. For the CDR3, the DNA is TGTGCCTGGAGCGAAGCGGGGGTATATACCCAAGAGACCCAGTACTTC.

V and J are TRBV29-1 and TRBJ1-5; D is ambiguous. The germline V and J ends were trimmed by 3 bases and 5 bases, with 14 bases remaining between them. Germline loops: CDR1 SQVTM, CDR2 ANQGSEA. The CDR3 consists of 14 residues. The CDR3 DNA reads as TGCAGCGTTGATATTTTAGGGAGATATCAGCCCCAGCATTTT. This sequence encodes CSVDILGRYQPQHF.

J is TRBJ2-3 and V is TRBV29-1; 9 bases fit TRBD1. This CDR3 comprises 14 residues. J gave up 2 bases and V 6 bases, and 6 bases lay outside the gene matches. Germline CDR1 reads SQVTM; CDR2 reads ANQGSEA. The CDR3 here is CSVRDRALTDTQYF. Written as DNA, the CDR3 is TGCAGCGTCCGGGACAGGGCCCTCACAGATACGCAGTATTTT.

This chain joins TRBV5-1 and TRBJ1-4; D remains unclear. Germline assignment: CDR1 SGHRS and CDR2 YFSETQ. V lost 3 bases and J lost 8, with 17 bases in between. The CDR3 loop spans 15 amino acids. CDR3 sequence (DNA): TGCGCCAGCAGCTCGAGGAACGCGGCCGGGGAAAAACTGTTTTTT. It codes for CASSSRNAAGEKLFF.

The rearrangement links TRBV5-1 to TRBJ1-2, with D possibly TRBD1 on 6 matching bases. The germline V and J ends were trimmed by 0 bases and 7 bases, with 13 bases remaining between them. Germline CDR1 is SGHRS and CDR2 is YFSETQ. This CDR3 has 14 residues. CDR3 nucleotides: TGCGCCAGCAGCTTGGAGCGGACAGAGCCTGGCTACACCTTC. This sequence encodes CASSLERTEPGYTF.

Notes on this clone: At the DNA level, this CDR3 is encoded by other sequences in the same sample as well. This sequence joins TRBV14 and TRBJ1-3; unclear D gene. Per germline, CDR1 SGHDN and CDR2 FVKESK. V lost 0 bases and J 4 bases, leaving 7 bases between the germline ends. The CDR3 is 14 amino acids. CDR3 DNA sequence: TGTGCCAGCAGCCAAGATCGTGCGGGAAACACCATATATTTT. This gives the protein CASSQDRAGNTIYF.

Remarks on this clone: The same CDR3 is also encoded by other DNA sequences in this sample. V gene TRBV18 combines with J gene TRBJ1-1; 8 bases line up with TRBD1. The CDR3 is made up of 14 amino acids. With V trimmed by 6 bases and J by 5 bases, 8 bases remained unmatched. CDR1 KGHSH and CDR2 LQKENI come from the germline V gene. The CDR3 reads CASSPGQGGTEAFF. DNA of the CDR3: TGTGCCAGCTCCCCTGGACAGGGCGGGACTGAAGCTTTCTTT.

The chain recombines TRBV5-4 with TRBJ1-6; no firm D call. Deletions cut 0 bases from V and 0 bases from J, with 4 bases between. The germline gives CDR1 SGHNT, CDR2 YYREEE (reference sequence). CDR3 length: 15 residues. CDR3 region: CASSLGSSYNSPLHF. The CDR3 bases are TGTGCCAGCAGCTTGGGGAGCTCCTATAATTCACCCCTCCACTTT.